Given below is one T cell receptor (beta chain) in context. As yet, its antigen is unknown. Naive or memory CD4+ cells were cultured 1:1 with T cell-depleted PBMCs plus CEF. CDR1 is GTSNPN and CDR2 is SVGIG in the germline V gene (reference sequence). This CDR3 is 15 amino acids long. The V and J ends lost 4 bases and 2 bases, in that order; junction bases with no gene match: 6. These data are taken from a study of CD4 T cells in relation to SARS-CoV-2 and coronaviruses. Study as a whole: TCR beta CDR3s were sequenced after roughly 10-day antigen culture of PBMCs.

Assay: immunoSEQ multiplex PCR; the TCRdb copy retains only in-frame clones and omits some. The sample includes roughly 43,000 clones, over 75% of them seen just once. V is TRBV30 and J is TRBJ2-3, with 10 bases aligning to TRBD2. Sequencing was performed on naive CD4+ T cells from PBMCs, cultured in vitro. Described subset: naive CD4+ T cells isolated by negative enrichment. This receptor was taken from an adult with COVID-19. The CDR3 region has the DNA TGTGCCTGGAACCGGGGACTAGCGTACACAGATACGCAGTATTTT. Encoded protein: CAWNRGLAYTDTQYF.